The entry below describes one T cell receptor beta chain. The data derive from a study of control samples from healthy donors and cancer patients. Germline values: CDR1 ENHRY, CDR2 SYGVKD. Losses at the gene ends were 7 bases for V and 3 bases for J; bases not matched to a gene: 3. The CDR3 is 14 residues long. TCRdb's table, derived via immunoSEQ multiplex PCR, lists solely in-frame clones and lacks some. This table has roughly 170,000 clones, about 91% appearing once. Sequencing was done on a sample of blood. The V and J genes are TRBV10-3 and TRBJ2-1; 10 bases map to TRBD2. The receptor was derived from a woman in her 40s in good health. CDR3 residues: CAIMSGGDYNEQFF. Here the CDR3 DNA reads TGTGCCATCATGAGCGGGGGGGACTACAATGAGCAGTTCTTC.